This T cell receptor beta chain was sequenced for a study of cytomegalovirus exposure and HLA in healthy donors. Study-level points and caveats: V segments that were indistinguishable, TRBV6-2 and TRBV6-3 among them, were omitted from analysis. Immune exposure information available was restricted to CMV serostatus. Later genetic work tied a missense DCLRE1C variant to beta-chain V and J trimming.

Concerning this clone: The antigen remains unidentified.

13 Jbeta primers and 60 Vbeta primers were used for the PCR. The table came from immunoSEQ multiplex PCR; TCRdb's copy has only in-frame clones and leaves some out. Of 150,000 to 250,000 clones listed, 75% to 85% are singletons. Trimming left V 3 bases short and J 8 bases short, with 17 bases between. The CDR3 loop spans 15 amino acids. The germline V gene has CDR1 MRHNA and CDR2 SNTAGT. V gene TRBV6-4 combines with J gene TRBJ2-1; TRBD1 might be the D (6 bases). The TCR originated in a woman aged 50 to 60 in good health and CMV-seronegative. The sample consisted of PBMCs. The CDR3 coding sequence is TGTGCCAGCAGTGATTTACAGGGAAACGCTGATGAGCAGTTCTTC. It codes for CASSDLQGNADEQFF.